This T cell receptor (beta chain) was identified during a study of early T cells in non-severe SARS-CoV-2 infection. TCRdb re-analysed the 5' RACE reads in MiXCR, keeping a single row per CDR3 protein. The sample comprises 70,000 to 85,000 distinct CDR3 sequences, 9.5% to 13% of which are singletons, and under 3% rests with the top ten. The sample holds a few counts of this clonotype. The origin of this receptor is an adult who was a healthcare worker with PCR-confirmed SARS-CoV-2 infection or an uninfected control (not recorded which). Sequenced: whole blood.

The CDR3 sequence is CASSMSWDRGRNQPQHF. In nucleotides, the CDR3 is TGTGCCAGTAGTATGTCCTGGGACAGGGGGAGGAATCAGCCCCAGCATTTT. This chain links TRBV19 with TRBJ1-5, with TRBD1 identical over 11 bases. Germline V gene lookup returns CDR1 LNHDA and CDR2 SQIVND (reference sequence). This CDR3 has 17 amino acids. After removal of 3 bases from V and 4 bases from J, the junction contained 8 bases not matched to a gene.